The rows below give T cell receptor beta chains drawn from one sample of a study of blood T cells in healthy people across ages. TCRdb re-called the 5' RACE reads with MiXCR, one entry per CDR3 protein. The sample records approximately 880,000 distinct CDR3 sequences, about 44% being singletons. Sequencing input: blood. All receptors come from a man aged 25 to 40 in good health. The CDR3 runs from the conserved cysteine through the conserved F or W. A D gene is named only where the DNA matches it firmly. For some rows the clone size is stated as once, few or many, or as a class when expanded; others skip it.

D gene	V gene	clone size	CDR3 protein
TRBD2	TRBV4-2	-	CASSHGGENEQYF
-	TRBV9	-	CASSAVQGSNIEQFF
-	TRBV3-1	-	CASSLDVGALIDTQYF
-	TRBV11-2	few	CASSLEPGRIYEQYF
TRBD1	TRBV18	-	CASSPDRARVEAFF
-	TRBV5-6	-	CASSPRLMSRSYNEQFF
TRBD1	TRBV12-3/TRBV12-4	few	CASSFLGTGVRKTQYF
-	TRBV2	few	CASSVLVRETQYF
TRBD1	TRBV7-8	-	CASSTKTGSDYGYTF
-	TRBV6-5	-	CASSSAVTYNEQFF
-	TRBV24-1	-	CATSEEGGWQGTDTQYF
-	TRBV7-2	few	CASSEQTEYEQYF
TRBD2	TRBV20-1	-	CSARDEGLAGAYEQYF
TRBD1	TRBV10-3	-	CAISESTGGLYEQYF
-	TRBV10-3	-	CAISESRGTNIGELFF
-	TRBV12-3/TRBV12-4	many	CASSLSQGAVYTF
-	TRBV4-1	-	CASSQFGETEAFF
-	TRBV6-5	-	CASRGSTSMREQFF
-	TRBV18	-	CVSSSTGGGWQETQYF
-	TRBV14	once	CASSQNEPKFYNEQFF
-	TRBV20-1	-	CSAPAPTGSQETQYF
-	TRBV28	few	CASSTPGFVGNQPQHF
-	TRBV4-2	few	CASSQDLEGPGYGYTF
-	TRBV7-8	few	CASRPEWGQPQHF
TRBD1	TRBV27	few	CASSWTGGGYGYTF
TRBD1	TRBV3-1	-	CASSQDSGQGYEQYF
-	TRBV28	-	CASSLFQGEGADTQYF
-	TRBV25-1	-	CASSESTGYYEQYF
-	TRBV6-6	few	CASSYSGGVSGANVLTF
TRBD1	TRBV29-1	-	CSVEGQSEYGYTF
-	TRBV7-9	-	CASNHRSMNTEAFF
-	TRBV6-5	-	CASSSSLSSKETQFF
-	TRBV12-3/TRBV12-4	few	CASTLMSRWYEQYF
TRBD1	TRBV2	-	CASSAQGLYEQYF
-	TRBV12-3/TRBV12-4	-	CASSRTIGYTF
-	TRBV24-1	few	CATSDPGANTEAFF
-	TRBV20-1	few	CSARAGSTYNEQFF
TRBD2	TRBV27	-	CASSSGLEVREQFF
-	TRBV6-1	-	CASLGGSYNEQFF
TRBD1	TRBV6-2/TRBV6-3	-	CASSPGQGNGETQYF
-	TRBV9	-	CASSETIAELRTDTQYF
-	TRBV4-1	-	CASSQDGRADGYTF
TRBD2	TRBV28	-	CASSGTSGLYEQYF
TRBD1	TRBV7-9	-	CASSSTSRRTGSSYEQYF
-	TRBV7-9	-	CASSSEFDSGGADGYTF
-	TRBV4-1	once	CASSQGGTNTGELFF